These 9 T cell receptor beta chains share one sample of origin, sequenced in a study of identifying expanded T cells in peripheral blood (dated by TCRdb to the late 2010s). Library method: the immunoSEQ multiplex PCR assay. TCRdb re-hosts the immuneACCESS table, in-frame sequences only. Its copies lack some clones; in the studies checked, an unresolved V gene accounts for under half of them, and the cause for the rest is not known. Across this sample there are 65,000 to 95,000 clones, with roughly 84% seen only once. Roughly a fifth of the sample is held by the ten biggest clonotypes. The sample taken for sequencing was blood. The receptors here all came from a person between 18 and 75 years old in good health.

The gene calls are TRBV11-2 and TRBJ2-7; 16 bases align to TRBD2. The CDR3 extends over 19 amino acids. The germline CDR1 and CDR2 sequences are SGHAT and FQNNGV. V shed 1 base and J 4 bases; nucleotides not matched to a gene: 10. The CDR3 nucleotides read TGTGCCAGCAGCTTAGTGGGACTAGCGGGAGGGCCTCAAAGTTACGAGCAGTACTTC. This codes for CASSLVGLAGGPQSYEQYF.

This clone was detected once. V gene TRBV7-2 combines with J gene TRBJ2-7; possible D gene TRBD1, 6 bases. V was shortened by 6 bases and J by 7 bases, with 22 bases between the two germline ends. This CDR3 is built from 15 residues. The germline gives CDR1 SGHTA, CDR2 FQGNSA. The CDR3 nucleotides are TGTGCCAGCAGTTCCAACCCGGGACAACTGGGGGAGCAGTACTTC. It encodes CASSSNPGQLGEQYF.

This clone has only one observation. V gene TRBV7-2 combines with J gene TRBJ2-7; TRBD1 agrees at 10 bases. With 5 bases clipped from V and 7 bases from J, the junction kept 5 bases outside the gene matches. Per germline, CDR1 SGHTA and CDR2 FQGNSA. This CDR3 is built from 13 residues. The CDR3, as DNA: TGTGCCAGCAGCCGACAGGGGGCGAGGGAGCAGTACTTC. Protein product: CASSRQGAREQYF.

Many counts were recorded for this clone. J is TRBJ1-5 and V is TRBV4-1; a weak D match, TRBD1 (6 bases). V was clipped by 1 base and J by 2 bases, with 18 bases between them. This CDR3 is built from 18 residues. Per germline, CDR1 MGHRA and CDR2 YSYEKL. As DNA, the CDR3 is TGCGCCAGCAGCCAAGCGCAAACAGGGCCGGGCGGCAATCAGCCCCAGCATTTT. This encodes CASSQAQTGPGGNQPQHF.

This chain connects TRBV5-1 to TRBJ2-4; 8 nucleotides align to TRBD1. V was pared by 4 bases and J by 14 bases, with 17 bases of the junction left unmatched. The CDR3 sequence is 15 residues long. Germline assignment: CDR1 SGHRS and CDR2 YFSETQ. This CDR3 is CASSPAYGPQGQEYF. The CDR3 nucleotides read TGCGCCAGCAGCCCCGCGTACGGGCCCCAGGGACAGGAGTACTTC.

The CDR3 DNA is TGTGCCAGTAGTATGGGACTAGCGGGAGACGAGCAGTACTTC. Its translation: CASSMGLAGDEQYF. The J gene is TRBJ2-7, the V gene TRBV19; 14 nucleotides match TRBD2. J lost 5 bases, V lost 3 bases, and 0 bases had no gene match. Germline values: CDR1 LNHDA, CDR2 SQIVND (reference sequence). The CDR3 has 14 residues.

The rearrangement links TRBV7-9 to TRBJ2-7; the D is unclear. Germline loops: CDR1 SEHNR, CDR2 FQNEAQ (reference sequence). V shed 0 bases and J shed 3 bases, with 9 bases lying between them. This CDR3 has 14 amino acids. The CDR3 region is CASSLAERDYEQYF. The CDR3, as DNA: TGTGCCAGCAGCTTAGCAGAGAGAGACTACGAGCAGTACTTC.

The J gene is TRBJ2-2, the V gene TRBV5-1; the D is unclear. The germline CDR1 and CDR2 sequences are SGHRS and YFSETQ. The CDR3 contains 14 residues. V dropped 9 bases and J dropped 0 bases, with 12 bases sitting between them. Written as DNA, the CDR3 is TGCGCCACGGCATCTTTCGCGAACACCGGGGAGCTGTTTTTT. Its translation: CATASFANTGELFF.

This rearrangement joins TRBV5-1 to TRBJ2-7; 11 bases align to TRBD1. CDR1 and CDR2 from the germline V gene are SGHRS and YFSETQ. J gave up 2 bases and V 4 bases, and 14 bases lay outside the gene matches. The CDR3 consists of 18 residues. CDR3 residues: CASSKLPSGTGGAYEQYF. The CDR3 DNA is TGCGCCAGCAGCAAACTTCCTTCCGGGACAGGGGGAGCCTACGAGCAGTACTTC.